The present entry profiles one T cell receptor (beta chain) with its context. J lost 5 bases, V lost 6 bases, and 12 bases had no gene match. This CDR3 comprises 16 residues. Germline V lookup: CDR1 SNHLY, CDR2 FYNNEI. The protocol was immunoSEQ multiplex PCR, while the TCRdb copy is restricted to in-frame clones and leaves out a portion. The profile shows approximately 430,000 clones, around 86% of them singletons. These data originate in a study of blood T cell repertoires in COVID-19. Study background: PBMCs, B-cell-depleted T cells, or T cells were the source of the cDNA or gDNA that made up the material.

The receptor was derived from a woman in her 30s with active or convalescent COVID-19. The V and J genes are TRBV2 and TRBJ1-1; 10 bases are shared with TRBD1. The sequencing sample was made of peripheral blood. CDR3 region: CASRKETGGASTEAFF. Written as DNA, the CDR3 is TGTGCCAGCAGAAAAGAGACAGGGGGCGCTTCTACTGAAGCTTTCTTT.